Sequencing of this T cell receptor (beta chain) was carried out in a study of T cell responses to AZD1222 COVID-19 vaccine. V gave up 5 bases and J gave up 1 base, with 14 bases separating them. This CDR3 is built from 15 residues. CDR1 MDHEN and CDR2 SYDVKM come from the germline V gene. Of note for this clone: What it recognizes is unknown.

Sequencing used immunoSEQ multiplex PCR; TCRdb keeps in-frame clones, though not all of them. The sample records around 250,000 clones, approximately 93% being singletons. Study-level findings and limits: Along spike, vaccine-associated CD4 TCRs were found throughout, with dominance at 160-218 and 743-854. Every sample of the repertoires postdated the peak T cell response. Vaccination with two AZD1222 doses was followed by a rise in Spike-specific TCR breadth and depth.

This specimen consisted of peripheral blood, obtained on day 0 of AZD1222 vaccination. This chain uses TRBV28 with TRBJ1-1; perhaps TRBD1 as D (5 bases). This TCR was sampled from an adult in good health. CDR3 sequence: CASSRSGTENTEAFF. CDR3 sequence (DNA): TGTGCCAGCAGTCGGTCCGGGACGGAGAACACTGAAGCTTTCTTT. The entire variable domain, with the rest obtained from reference TRBV28 and TRBJ1-1, is as follows: DVKVTQSSRYLVKRTGEKVFLECVQDMDHENMFWYRQDPGLGLRLIYFSYDVKMKEKGDIPEGYSVSREKKERFSLILESASTNQTSMYLCASSRSGTENTEAFFGQGTRLTVV.